The clone carrying this T cell receptor (beta chain) was seen a few times. Per the original methods: For nucleated cells, counts were estimated from reference gene primer amplification. TCRdb's copy holds only in-frame clones and misses some; the assay was immunoSEQ multiplex PCR. D and trimming come from the DNA, and the V and J calls and clone size come from that table. The sample lists under 250,000 clones, roughly 87% seen once, with roughly 2.6% in the top ten. The data derive from a study of blood T cell repertoires in COVID-19. Study-wide context: T cells, B-cell-depleted T cells, or PBMCs supplied cDNA or gDNA.

What was sequenced was PBMCs or T cells enriched from blood (not recorded which). The receptor was isolated from a woman in her twenties or thirties with acute COVID-19.

The CDR3 protein is CATQGNSNQPQHF. In DNA, the CDR3 is TGTGCCACCCAGGGGAATAGCAATCAGCCCCAGCATTTT. The rearrangement joins TRBV19 to TRBJ1-5; D possibly corresponds to TRBD1 (6 bases). The CDR3 sequence is 13 residues long. From germline, CDR1 is LNHDA and CDR2 SQIVND (reference sequence). V lost 10 bases, J lost 0 bases, and 10 bases lay in between.